What follows are 10 T cell receptor beta chains derived from one specimen sequenced in a study of identical twins listed by TCRdb under 2016. The library was obtained by 5' RACE. Instrument on record: Illumina HiSeq 2000. TCRdb's own reprocessing of the public reads used fastp at Q25 and MiXCR and kept productive beta chains. Identical CDR3 protein sequences are pooled into one entry, listed with their most common genes and DNA. This sample lists 550,000 to 700,000 distinct CDR3 sequences; approximately 10% were detected once. Of the sample, roughly 3% is held by the ten largest clones. These data were likewise used in another study, on yellow fever vaccine responses in identical twins.

What was sequenced was PBMCs. The receptors come from a woman younger than 30 in good health.

The chain employs TRBV15 and TRBJ2-1, with 9 positions matching TRBD1. The germline gives CDR1 LNHNV, CDR2 YYDKDF (reference sequence). V lost 1 base, J lost 6 bases, and 4 bases stayed unmatched. The CDR3 totals 15 residues. The DNA for the CDR3 is TGTGCCACCAGCAGAGGCCGGACAGGGGTCAATGAGCAGTTCTTC. Its translation: CATSRGRTGVNEQFF.

There are a few counts of this clonotype. The rearrangement uses TRBV20-1 and TRBJ2-3, with a tentative D call TRBD2 (7 bases). This CDR3 has 17 amino acids. From germline, CDR1 is DFQATT and CDR2 SNEGSKA (reference sequence). V was pared by 2 bases and J by 0 bases, with 18 bases between. The CDR3 loop is CSARPPRGGASTDTQYF. The CDR3, as DNA: TGCAGTGCTAGACCCCCGAGAGGGGGGGCGAGCACAGATACGCAGTATTTT.

This clonotype was counted at least ten times. CDR3 sequence reads: CASSEFVGGIYNEQFF. Written as DNA, the CDR3 is TGTGCCAGCAGTGAATTCGTGGGGGGGATCTACAATGAGCAGTTCTTC. This sequence joins TRBV25-1 and TRBJ2-1; 7 bases line up with TRBD2. With 1 base clipped from V and 3 bases from J, the junction kept 6 bases outside the gene matches. The CDR3 contains 16 residues. Looked up from germline, CDR1 is MGHDK and CDR2 is SYGVNS.

This chain connects TRBV20-1 to TRBJ2-5, with 10 bases lining up with TRBD1. Trimming cost V 6 bases and J 4 bases; bases outside gene matches: 2. The length of the CDR3 is 12 residues. Germline V gene lookup returns CDR1 DFQATT and CDR2 SNEGSKA (reference sequence). CDR3 bases: TGCAGTGCATGGACAGGGGGAGAGACCCAGTACTTC. It yields the protein CSAWTGGETQYF.

This clonotype was seen at least ten times. DNA for the CDR3: TGTGCCAGCAGCAATATGGGCAGGCTGGGTCGGCCCCAGCATTTT. Translation: CASSNMGRLGRPQHF. V and J are TRBV21-1 and TRBJ1-5. TRBV21-1 is labeled a pseudogene. This CDR3 region has 15 residues.

This clonotype was counted ten times or more. The chain couples TRBV6-2 or TRBV6-3 to TRBJ2-1; 14 bases match TRBD2. Germline V lookup: CDR1 MNHEY, CDR2 SVGEGT. The CDR3 spans 20 residues. V was clipped by 2 bases and J by 2 bases; unmatched bases: 11. CDR3: CASSYPGGLAGENTYNEQFF. For the CDR3, the DNA is TGTGCCAGCAGTTACCCCGGGGGACTAGCGGGAGAGAATACCTACAATGAGCAGTTCTTC.

This clonotype was found a few times. J is TRBJ2-5 and V is TRBV20-1; D not resolved. Germline loops: CDR1 DFQATT, CDR2 SNEGSKA (reference sequence). V was clipped by 0 bases and J by 5 bases, with 13 bases between them. This CDR3 has 14 residues. The CDR3 bases are TGCAGTGCTAGAGATCGAGTGGTTGCGGAGACCCAGTACTTC. Amino acid sequence: CSARDRVVAETQYF.

This clonotype occurred a few times. The V gene is TRBV29-1, the J gene TRBJ1-2; D remains unclear. Germline loops: CDR1 SQVTM, CDR2 ANQGSEA. V gave up 3 bases and J gave up 8 bases, with 10 bases separating them. The CDR3 is 11 residues long. The CDR3 nucleotides read TGCAGCGTTGAGGGCCCTGGGGGCTACACCTTC. Its protein is CSVEGPGGYTF.

This clonotype was seen only a few times. The V gene is TRBV7-2, the J gene TRBJ2-1; a weak D match, TRBD2 (6 bases). The CDR3 consists of 13 residues. Trimming left V 5 bases short and J 7 bases short, with 12 bases between. From germline, CDR1 is SGHTA and CDR2 FQGNSA. In DNA, the CDR3 is TGTGCCAGCAGCACCCGACTAGGAAATGAGCAGTTCTTC. Protein: CASSTRLGNEQFF.

In DNA form, the CDR3 reads TGCAGCGTTGAACCGGGCAATGAGCAGTTCTTC. Translating it yields CSVEPGNEQFF. V is TRBV29-1 and J is TRBJ2-1, with no clear D. This CDR3 has 11 amino acids. The V gene's germline CDR1 is SQVTM and CDR2 ANQGSEA. V was clipped by 2 bases and J by 6 bases, with 5 bases between them.